The clone carrying this TCR beta chain was detected ten times or more. Antigen: not known. The lymph nodes were axillary draining lymph nodes from breast cancer patients. CDR1 DFQATT and CDR2 SNEGSKA come from the germline V gene (reference sequence). The CDR3 extends over 14 amino acids. Trimming removed 5 bases from V and 0 bases from J, with 11 bases in between. TCRdb reprocessed the multiplex PCR reads via MiXCR and lists one record per CDR3 protein. The profile shows about 130,000 distinct CDR3 sequences, 20% to 25% of them singletons. The record originates from a study of breast tumors, draining lymph nodes, adjacent tissues. Study-level findings and limits: Tumors had less TCR diversity than lymph nodes, more than nontumor tissue. Most tumor T cells seemingly derive from lymph node, then expand in tumor. The lymph node origin of tumor T cells was framed as consistent with a hypothesis, not demonstrated.

What was sequenced was axillary lymph node tissue. The chain joins TRBV20-1 to TRBJ2-1; D may be TRBD2 (5 bases). The source of this sequence is a female donor with breast cancer. Some clones in this sample may be carry-over from other donors' samples. DNA for the CDR3: TGCAGTGCTGAGGACTTCAACTCCTACAATGAGCAGTTCTTC. Amino acid sequence: CSAEDFNSYNEQFF.